The 27 T cell receptor beta chains below were found in one sample sequenced in a study of CD8 T cells in Susac syndrome. The RNA input was roughly 0.45 to 1 ug, and it was reverse transcribed with random hexamers. One entry per CDR3 protein, called by TCRdb with MiXCR from the immunoSEQ multiplex PCR reads. Of some 150,000 distinct CDR3 sequences in the sample, roughly 94% were seen once. The sample taken for sequencing was CD4+ T cells from PBMCs. Receptors originate from a human donor in good health.

This rearrangement joins TRBV28 to TRBJ2-3, with 13 bases that match TRBD2. Germline values: CDR1 MDHEN, CDR2 SYDVKM. CDR3 length: 18 residues. The V segment lost 5 bases and the J segment 2 bases; nucleotides outside the gene matches: 10. CDR3 in DNA: TGTGCCAGCAGTACGAGACTAGCGGGAGGTGGGACCACAGATACGCAGTATTTT. Translation: CASSTRLAGGGTTDTQYF.

The chain links TRBV12-3 or TRBV12-4 to TRBJ2-5; D not certain. Trimming stripped 6 bases from V and 1 base from J, with 12 bases between. CDR3 length: 14 residues. The CDR3 DNA follows: TGTGCCAGCAGACCGATGGGCCCCCAAGAGACCCAGTACTTC. Its protein is CASRPMGPQETQYF.

The chain joins TRBV30 to TRBJ2-2; no clear D gene. Trimming took off 5 bases at V and 7 bases at J, with 14 bases between the two ends. Germline values: CDR1 GTSNPN, CDR2 SVGIG (reference sequence). This CDR3 is 13 amino acids long. The CDR3 loop reads CAWSMVGFGELFF. The CDR3 DNA sequence: TGTGCCTGGTCAATGGTGGGATTCGGGGAGCTGTTTTTT.

This chain joins TRBV19 and TRBJ2-7, with D hard to call. V was pared by 5 bases and J by 4 bases, with 6 bases between. The CDR3 covers 11 residues. CDR1 and CDR2 (germline): LNHDA, SQIVND (reference sequence). The CDR3 region is CASSDYYEQYF. CDR3 DNA sequence: TGTGCCAGTAGTGATTATTACGAGCAGTACTTC.

This clonotype has just a few counts. The chain carries TRBV29-1 and TRBJ2-7; D tentatively reads TRBD1 or TRBD2 (6 bases each). Looked up from germline, CDR1 is SQVTM and CDR2 is ANQGSEA. Deletions cut 6 bases from V and 3 bases from J, with 21 bases between. The CDR3 has 15 residues. CDR3 in amino acids: CSVDGGPGSYYEQYF. The CDR3 DNA sequence: TGCAGCGTGGACGGGGGCCCAGGGAGTTACTACGAGCAGTACTTC.

The chain uses TRBV4-1 and TRBJ1-2; TRBD1 agrees at 8 bases. This CDR3 has 17 residues. Trimming at V came to 0 bases and at J to 2 bases, leaving 8 bases not matched to a gene. Germline CDR1 and CDR2: MGHRA and YSYEKL. This CDR3 reads CASSQDQGAPSNYGYTF. The CDR3 DNA reads as TGCGCCAGCAGCCAAGATCAGGGGGCACCGTCAAACTATGGCTACACCTTC.

The rearrangement joins TRBV7-9 to TRBJ2-5, with 9 bases fitting TRBD1. V was clipped by 0 bases and J by 5 bases; unmatched bases: 7. The CDR3 spans 16 residues. Germline V lookup: CDR1 SEHNR, CDR2 FQNEAQ (reference sequence). The DNA for the CDR3 is TGTGCCAGCAGCTTAGCGGGGACAGGGCCAAGGGAGACCCAGTACTTC. Amino acids: CASSLAGTGPRETQYF. Combining the CDR3 with reference TRBV7-9 and TRBJ2-5 gives the whole variable domain DTGVSQNPRHKITKRGQNVTFRCDPISEHNRLYWYRQTLGQGPEFLTYFQNEAQLEKSRLLSDRFSAERPKGSFSTLEIQRTEQGDSAMYLCASSLAGTGPRETQYFGPGTRLLVL.

This rearrangement joins TRBV6-5 to TRBJ2-7; 11 positions match TRBD1. Germline CDR1 is MNHEY and CDR2 is SVGAGI. The CDR3 contains 15 residues. V lost 4 bases, J lost 6 bases, and 8 bases stayed unmatched. CDR3 amino acids: CASSSPGTGGGEQYF. The CDR3 nucleotides are TGTGCCAGCAGTTCCCCCGGGACAGGGGGTGGCGAGCAGTACTTC.

This rearrangement joins TRBV10-3 to TRBJ2-7; no clear D gene. There are 14 residues in the CDR3. CDR1 ENHRY and CDR2 SYGVKD come from the germline V gene. V lost 2 bases and J 4 bases, leaving 12 bases between the germline ends. CDR3 amino acids: CAISEGRKPYEQYF. CDR3 bases: TGTGCCATCAGTGAGGGAAGAAAACCGTACGAGCAGTACTTC.

The chain links TRBV20-1 to TRBJ2-3, with D possibly TRBD2 on 6 matching bases. There are 14 residues in the CDR3. Trimming removed 6 bases at V and 6 bases at J, with 19 bases between. Per the germline V gene, CDR1 is DFQATT and CDR2 is SNEGSKA (reference sequence). The CDR3 nucleotides are TGCAGTGCGGACCCCCCCCGGGAGCGGGATACGCAGTATTTT. It specifies CSADPPRERDTQYF.

This clonotype was seen only a few times. The chain combines TRBV2 with TRBJ2-5; D is unresolved. This CDR3 contains 11 residues. Germline V gives CDR1 SNHLY, CDR2 FYNNEI. Between the trimmed V and J ends, which lost 5 bases and 5 bases, there was a span of 6 bases. CDR3 DNA: TGTGCCAGCAGTTTTACGGAGACCCAGTACTTC. This translates into CASSFTETQYF. The variable domain in full, with the rest retrieved from reference TRBV2 and TRBJ2-5, is EPEVTQTPSHQVTQMGQEVILRCVPISNHLYFYWYRQILGQKVEFLVSFYNNEISEKSEIFDDQFSVERPDGSNFTLKIRSTKLEDSAMYFCASSFTETQYFGPGTRLLVL.

The chain carries TRBV12-3 or TRBV12-4 and TRBJ1-2; D gene unclear. The CDR3 runs to 14 residues. V lost 1 base and J 11 bases, leaving 17 bases between the germline ends. The CDR3 nucleotides read TGTGCCAGCAGTTTAGTTCGAGGGCCGGGAATATACACCTTC. Translating gives CASSLVRGPGIYTF.

The V call is TRBV20-1, the J call TRBJ2-2; a weak D match, TRBD2 (6 bases). Trimming stripped 1 base from V and 7 bases from J, with 16 bases between. This CDR3 contains 15 residues. The germline gives CDR1 DFQATT, CDR2 SNEGSKA (reference sequence). The CDR3 here is CSARAEGGINGELFF. For the CDR3, the DNA is TGCAGTGCTAGAGCGGAAGGCGGGATCAACGGGGAGCTGTTTTTT.

The chain employs TRBV30 and TRBJ1-1; D remains unclear. This CDR3 has 13 amino acids. Germline V gives CDR1 GTSNPN, CDR2 SVGIG (reference sequence). Trimming pared 2 bases from V and 1 base from J, leaving 8 bases between. CDR3 nucleotide sequence: TGTGCCTGGAGTTTTGGTGGGAACACTGAAGCTTTCTTT. Its translation is CAWSFGGNTEAFF.

Of note for this clonotype: One junction end disagrees with the germline gene, perhaps due to a read error. The chain is built from TRBV7-7 and TRBJ2-5, with D possibly being TRBD2 (6 bases). CDR1 is SSHAT and CDR2 is FNYEAQ in the germline V gene (reference sequence). The CDR3 length is 15 residues. The CDR3 spells CASSSRGSLQETQYF. In DNA form, the CDR3 reads TGTGCTAGCAGCTCCCGGGGGAGCCTTCAGGAGACCCAGTACTTC. Drawing the rest from reference TRBV7-7 and TRBJ2-5, the complete variable domain is GAGVSQSPRYKVTKRGQDVTLRCDPISSHATLYWYQQALGQGPEFLTYFNYEAQPDKSGLPSDRFSAERPEGSISTLTIQRTEQRDSAMYRCASSSRGSLQETQYFGPGTRLLVL.

The rearrangement uses TRBV20-1 and TRBJ2-3; the match to TRBD2 covers 16 bases. The CDR3 sequence is 15 residues long. The germline V gene encodes CDR1 DFQATT and CDR2 SNEGSKA (reference sequence). The V gene end was trimmed by 5 bases and the J gene end by 2 bases; junction bases not matched to a gene: 1. Written as DNA, the CDR3 is TGCAGTGCTGGGACTAGCGGGAGGGCCACAGATACGCAGTATTTT. As protein: CSAGTSGRATDTQYF.

The chain recombines TRBV11-1 with TRBJ1-1; D not certain. V lost 1 base and J 8 bases, leaving 14 bases between the germline ends. The CDR3 runs 14 residues. The V gene's germline CDR1 is SGHAT and CDR2 FQDESV (reference sequence). CDR3 amino acids: CASSLGVPTLEAFF. In DNA, the CDR3 is TGTGCCAGCAGCTTAGGGGTTCCGACTCTAGAAGCTTTCTTT.

In its sample, this clonotype was seen a few times. The chain combines TRBV23-1 with TRBJ2-5; 8 bases align to TRBD1. TRBV23-1 is treated as an ORF (open reading frame) with a function not yet certain. The CDR3 covers 16 residues. Trimming removed 0 bases from V and 5 bases from J; junction bases left unmatched: 8. Written as DNA, the CDR3 is TGCGCCAGCAGTCAATCTCCCCAGGGGGCTGGGGAGACCCAGTACTTC. It yields the protein CASSQSPQGAGETQYF.

This chain links TRBV30 with TRBJ1-2; D not resolved. Looked up from germline, CDR1 is GTSNPN and CDR2 is SVGIG (reference sequence). V lost 3 bases and J lost 3, with 11 bases in between. CDR3 size: 13 residues. The CDR3 sequence: CAWSPSVDYGYTF. The DNA of the CDR3 is TGTGCCTGGAGCCCTAGCGTAGACTATGGCTACACCTTC.

The V gene is TRBV11-2, the J gene TRBJ2-1; tentative D call: TRBD1 (5 bases). The V end lost 3 bases, the J end lost 4 bases, and 10 bases lay between the germline ends. Germline V gene data show CDR1 as SGHAT and CDR2 as FQNNGV. There are 14 residues in the CDR3. The CDR3 DNA reads as TGTGCCAGCAGCTTGGGGCTAGGTTACAATGAGCAGTTCTTC. It is translated as CASSLGLGYNEQFF.

The chain links TRBV6-6 to TRBJ2-7; possibly TRBD2 for D (6 bases). The CDR3 covers 15 residues. Germline V gene data show CDR1 as MNHNY and CDR2 as SVGAGI (reference sequence). Deletions cut 2 bases from V and 0 bases from J, with 11 bases between. The CDR3 nucleotides are TGTGCCAGCAGTTACCCGGGAGCCATCTCCTACGAGCAGTACTTC. The encoded protein is CASSYPGAISYEQYF.

The J gene is TRBJ2-5, the V gene TRBV25-1; TRBD2 might be the D (6 bases). CDR3 length: 15 residues. Trimming took 5 bases from V and 1 from J, leaving 14 bases between them. Germline V CDR1 and CDR2: MGHDK, SYGVNS. The CDR3 DNA is TGTGCCAGCAGTCCCGGGTTAGCGGCCCAAGAGACCCAGTACTTC. As protein: CASSPGLAAQETQYF.

This chain connects TRBV28 to TRBJ1-2; possibly TRBD1 for D (5 bases). V was shortened by 6 bases and J by 0 bases, with 11 bases between the two germline ends. Germline CDR1 reads MDHEN; CDR2 reads SYDVKM. CDR3 length equals 14 residues. CDR3 bases: TGTGCCAGCAGATCGGGGCGAGCTAACTATGGCTACACCTTC. Its translation: CASRSGRANYGYTF.

This chain connects TRBV19 to TRBJ2-2; no clear D. The CDR3 is 13 residues long. V lost 5 bases, J lost 7 bases, and 11 bases lay in between. The germline CDR1 and CDR2 sequences are LNHDA and SQIVND (reference sequence). The CDR3 reads CASSHRVLGELFF. The CDR3 DNA is TGTGCCAGTAGTCACCGGGTTCTCGGGGAGCTGTTTTTT.

V is TRBV2 and J is TRBJ2-3; D unclear. V was pared by 0 bases and J by 1 base, with 5 bases between. CDR1 is SNHLY, CDR2 FYNNEI, per germline. This CDR3 has 14 amino acids. The CDR3 reads CASSEADGTDTQYF. DNA for the CDR3: TGTGCCAGCAGTGAAGCGGACGGCACAGATACGCAGTATTTT.

The chain is built from TRBV18 and TRBJ2-4; D gene unclear. This CDR3 has 13 amino acids. V was clipped by 6 bases and J by 8 bases, with 14 bases between them. The germline gives CDR1 KGHSH, CDR2 LQKENI. CDR3 in DNA: TGTGCCAGCTCCCAGTCCGAACGAGACATTCAGTACTTC. Its translation is CASSQSERDIQYF.

This clonotype came up once. This rearrangement joins TRBV5-1 to TRBJ2-3, with D maybe TRBD1 (5 bases). The V and J ends lost 0 bases and 3 bases respectively, with 8 bases between them. The CDR3 consists of 14 residues. Germline loops: CDR1 SGHRS, CDR2 YFSETQ. CDR3 nucleotide sequence: TGCGCCAGCAGCTTGGTCCCAGGGACAGATACGCAGTATTTT. As protein: CASSLVPGTDTQYF.